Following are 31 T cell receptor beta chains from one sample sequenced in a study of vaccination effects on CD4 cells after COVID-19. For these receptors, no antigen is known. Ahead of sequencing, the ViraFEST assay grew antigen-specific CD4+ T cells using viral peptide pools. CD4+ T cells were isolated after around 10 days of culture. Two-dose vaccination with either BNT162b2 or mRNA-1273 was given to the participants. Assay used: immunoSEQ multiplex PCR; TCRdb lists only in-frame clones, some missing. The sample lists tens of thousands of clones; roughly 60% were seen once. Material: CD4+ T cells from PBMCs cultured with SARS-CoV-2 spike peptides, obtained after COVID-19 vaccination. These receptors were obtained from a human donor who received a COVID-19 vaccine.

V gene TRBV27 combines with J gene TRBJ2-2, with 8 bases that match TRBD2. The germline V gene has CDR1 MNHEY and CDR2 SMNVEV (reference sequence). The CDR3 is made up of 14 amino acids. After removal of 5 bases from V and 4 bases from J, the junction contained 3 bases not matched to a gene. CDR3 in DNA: TGTGCCAGCAGTACAACTAGCGGCACCGGGGAGCTGTTTTTT. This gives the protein CASSTTSGTGELFF.

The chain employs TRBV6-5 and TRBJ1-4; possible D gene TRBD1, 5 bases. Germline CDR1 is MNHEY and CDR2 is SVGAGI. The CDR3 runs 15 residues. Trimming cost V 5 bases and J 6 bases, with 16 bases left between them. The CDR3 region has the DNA TGTGCCAGCAGTCTCACAGGTCCCAAACATGAAAAACTGTTTTTT. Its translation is CASSLTGPKHEKLFF.

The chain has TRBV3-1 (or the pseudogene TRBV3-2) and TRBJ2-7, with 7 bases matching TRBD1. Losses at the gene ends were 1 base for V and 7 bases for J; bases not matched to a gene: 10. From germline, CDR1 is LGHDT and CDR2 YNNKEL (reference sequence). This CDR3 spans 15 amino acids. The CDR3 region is CASSQARGAGGEQYF. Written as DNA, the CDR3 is TGTGCCAGCAGCCAAGCCCGAGGGGCAGGGGGTGAGCAGTACTTC.

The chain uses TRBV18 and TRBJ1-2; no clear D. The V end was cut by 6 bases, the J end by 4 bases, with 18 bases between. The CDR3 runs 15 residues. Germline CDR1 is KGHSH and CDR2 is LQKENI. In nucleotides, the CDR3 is TGTGCCAGCTCGACCCGGACCTTGGGAGGCTATGGCTACACCTTC. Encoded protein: CASSTRTLGGYGYTF.

The CDR3 loop reads CATLGQGGYGYTF. The CDR3 DNA is TGTGCCACCCTTGGACAGGGCGGATATGGCTACACCTTC. This rearrangement joins TRBV19 to TRBJ1-2; 8 bases fit TRBD1. Germline trimming cut 10 bases from V and 5 bases from J; bases unmatched to any gene: 9. CDR1 and CDR2 (germline): LNHDA, SQIVND (reference sequence). CDR3 length: 13 amino acids.

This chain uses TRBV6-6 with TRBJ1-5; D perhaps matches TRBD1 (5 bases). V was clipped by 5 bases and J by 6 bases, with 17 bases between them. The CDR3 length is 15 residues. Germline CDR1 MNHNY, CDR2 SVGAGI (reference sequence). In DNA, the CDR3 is TGTGCCAGCAGTAAAACCGGGGGATCACCTCAGCCCCAGCATTTT. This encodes CASSKTGGSPQPQHF.

CDR3 amino acids: CAISENAYEQYF. The CDR3 DNA reads as TGTGCCATCAGTGAGAACGCCTACGAGCAGTACTTC. V is TRBV10-3 and J is TRBJ2-7, with D unresolved. The V gene's germline CDR1 is ENHRY and CDR2 SYGVKD. Trimming shortened V by 2 bases and J by 2 bases, and 4 bases separated the two germline ends. This CDR3 comprises 12 residues.

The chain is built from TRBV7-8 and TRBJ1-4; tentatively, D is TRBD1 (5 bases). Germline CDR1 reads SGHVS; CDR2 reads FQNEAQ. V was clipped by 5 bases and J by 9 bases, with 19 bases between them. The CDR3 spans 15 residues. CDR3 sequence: CASSPDGGGLKKLFF. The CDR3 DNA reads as TGTGCCAGCAGCCCCGATGGGGGGGGGTTGAAAAAACTGTTTTTT. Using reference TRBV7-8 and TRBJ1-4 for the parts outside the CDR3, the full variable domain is GAGVSQSPRYKVAKRGQDVALRCDPISGHVSLFWYQQALGQGPEFLTYFQNEAQLDKSGLPSDRFFAERPEGSVSTLKIQRTQQEDSAVYLCASSPDGGGLKKLFFGSGTQLSVL.

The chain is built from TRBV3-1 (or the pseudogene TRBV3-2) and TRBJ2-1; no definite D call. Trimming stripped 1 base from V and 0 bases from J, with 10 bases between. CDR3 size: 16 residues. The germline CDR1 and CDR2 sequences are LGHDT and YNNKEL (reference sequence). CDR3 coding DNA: TGTGCCAGCAGCCAAGTGGTGGAATACTCCTACAATGAGCAGTTCTTC. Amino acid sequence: CASSQVVEYSYNEQFF.

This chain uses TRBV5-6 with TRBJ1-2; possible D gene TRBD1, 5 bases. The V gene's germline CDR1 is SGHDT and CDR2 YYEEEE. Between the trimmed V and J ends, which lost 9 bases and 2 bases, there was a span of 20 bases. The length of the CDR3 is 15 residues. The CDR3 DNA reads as TGTGCCACATCCTCTTTTTGGGGCGCAAACTATGGCTACACCTTC. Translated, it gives CATSSFWGANYGYTF.

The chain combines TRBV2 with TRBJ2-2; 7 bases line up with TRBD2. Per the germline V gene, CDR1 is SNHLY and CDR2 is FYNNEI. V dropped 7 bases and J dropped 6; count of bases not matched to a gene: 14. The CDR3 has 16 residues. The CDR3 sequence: CASKSNKRDWAGELFF. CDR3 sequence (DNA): TGTGCCAGCAAAAGTAACAAGCGGGACTGGGCCGGGGAGCTGTTTTTT.

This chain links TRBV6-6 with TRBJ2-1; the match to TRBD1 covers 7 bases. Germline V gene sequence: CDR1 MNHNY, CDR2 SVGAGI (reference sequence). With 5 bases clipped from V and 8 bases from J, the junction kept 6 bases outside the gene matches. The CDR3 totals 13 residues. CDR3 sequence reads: CASSLRQGYEQFF. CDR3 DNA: TGTGCCAGCAGTCTCAGACAGGGATATGAGCAGTTCTTC.

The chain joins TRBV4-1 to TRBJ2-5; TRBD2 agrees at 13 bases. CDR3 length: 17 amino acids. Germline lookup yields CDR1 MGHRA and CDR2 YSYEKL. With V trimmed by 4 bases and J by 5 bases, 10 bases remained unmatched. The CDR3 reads CASSPILAGGPKETQYF. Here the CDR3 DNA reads TGCGCCAGCAGCCCCATACTAGCGGGGGGGCCTAAGGAGACCCAGTACTTC.

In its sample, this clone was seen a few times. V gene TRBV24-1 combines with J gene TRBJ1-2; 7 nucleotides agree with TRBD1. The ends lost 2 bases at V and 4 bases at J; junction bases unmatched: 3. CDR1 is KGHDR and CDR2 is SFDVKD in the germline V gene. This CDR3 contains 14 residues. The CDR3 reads CATSDSGQIYGYTF. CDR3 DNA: TGTGCCACCAGTGATTCGGGACAGATCTATGGCTACACCTTC.

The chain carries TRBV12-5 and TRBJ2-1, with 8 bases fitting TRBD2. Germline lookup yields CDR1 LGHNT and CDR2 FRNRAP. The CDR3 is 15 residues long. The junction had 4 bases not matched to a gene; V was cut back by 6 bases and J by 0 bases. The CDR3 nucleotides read TGTGCTAGTGGAAAAGCGGGAGCCTCCTACAATGAGCAGTTCTTC. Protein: CASGKAGASYNEQFF.

As DNA, the CDR3 is TGTGCCAGCAGCCTAGGGACAGAAACCTACGAGCAGTACTTC. This sequence encodes CASSLGTETYEQYF. This chain joins TRBV6-5 and TRBJ2-7, with 7 bases identical to TRBD1. Germline loops: CDR1 MNHEY, CDR2 SVGAGI. The CDR3 loop spans 14 amino acids. The J segment lost 2 bases and the V segment lost 6 bases, leaving 7 bases of the junction unmatched.

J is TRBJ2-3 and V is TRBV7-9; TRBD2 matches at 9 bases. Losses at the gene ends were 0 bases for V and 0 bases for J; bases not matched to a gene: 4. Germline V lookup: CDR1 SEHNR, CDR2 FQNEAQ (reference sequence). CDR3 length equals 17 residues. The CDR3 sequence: CASSLALTSGSTDTQYF. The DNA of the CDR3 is TGTGCCAGCAGCTTAGCATTGACTAGCGGCAGCACAGATACGCAGTATTTT.

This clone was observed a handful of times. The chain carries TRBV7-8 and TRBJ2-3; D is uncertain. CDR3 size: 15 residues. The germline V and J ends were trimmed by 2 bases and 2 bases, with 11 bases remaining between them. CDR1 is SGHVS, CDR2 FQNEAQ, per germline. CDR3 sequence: CASSLLGSFTDTQYF. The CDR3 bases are TGTGCCAGCAGCTTACTGGGCAGTTTCACAGATACGCAGTATTTT. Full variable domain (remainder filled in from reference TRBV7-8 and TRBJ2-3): GAGVSQSPRYKVAKRGQDVALRCDPISGHVSLFWYQQALGQGPEFLTYFQNEAQLDKSGLPSDRFFAERPEGSVSTLKIQRTQQEDSAVYLCASSLLGSFTDTQYFGPGTRLTVL.

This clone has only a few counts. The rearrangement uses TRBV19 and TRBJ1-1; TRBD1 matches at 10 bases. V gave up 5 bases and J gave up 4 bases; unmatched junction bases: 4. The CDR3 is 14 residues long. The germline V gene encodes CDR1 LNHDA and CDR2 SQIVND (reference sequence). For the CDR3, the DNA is TGTGCCAGTAGTGTGACAGGGGGCGGCACTGAAGCTTTCTTT. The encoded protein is CASSVTGGGTEAFF.

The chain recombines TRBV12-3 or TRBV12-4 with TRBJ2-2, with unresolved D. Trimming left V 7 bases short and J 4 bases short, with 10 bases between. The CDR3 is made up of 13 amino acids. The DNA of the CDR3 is TGTGCCAGCACACTCGGGCTCACCGGGGAGCTGTTTTTT. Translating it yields CASTLGLTGELFF.

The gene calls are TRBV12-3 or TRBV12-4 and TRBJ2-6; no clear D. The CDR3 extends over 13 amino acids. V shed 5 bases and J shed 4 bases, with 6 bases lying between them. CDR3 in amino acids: CASSRSGANVLTF. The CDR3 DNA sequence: TGTGCCAGCAGTCGATCCGGGGCCAACGTCCTGACTTTC.

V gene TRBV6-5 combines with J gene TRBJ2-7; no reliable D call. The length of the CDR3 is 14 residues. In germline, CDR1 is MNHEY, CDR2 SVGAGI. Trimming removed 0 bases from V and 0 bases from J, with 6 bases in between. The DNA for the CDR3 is TGTGCCAGCAGTTACTCTGGAAGCTCCTACGAGCAGTACTTC. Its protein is CASSYSGSSYEQYF.

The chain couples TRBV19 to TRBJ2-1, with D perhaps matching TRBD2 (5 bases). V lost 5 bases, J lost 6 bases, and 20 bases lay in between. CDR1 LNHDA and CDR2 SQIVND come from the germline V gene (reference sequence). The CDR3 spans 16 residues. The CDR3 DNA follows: TGTGCCAGTAGTGTCTTTTACACCGAGGGATTCAATGAGCAGTTCTTC. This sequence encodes CASSVFYTEGFNEQFF.

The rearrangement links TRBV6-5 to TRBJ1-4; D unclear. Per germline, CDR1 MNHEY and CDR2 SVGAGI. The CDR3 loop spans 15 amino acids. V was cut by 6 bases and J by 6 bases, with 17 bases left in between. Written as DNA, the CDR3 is TGTGCCAGCAGGTCGACACGGGTGGGATATGAAAAACTGTTTTTT. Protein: CASRSTRVGYEKLFF.

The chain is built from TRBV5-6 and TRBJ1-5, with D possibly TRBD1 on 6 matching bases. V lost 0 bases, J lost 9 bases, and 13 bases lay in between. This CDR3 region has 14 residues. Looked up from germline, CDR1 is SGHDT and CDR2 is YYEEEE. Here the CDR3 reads CASSLGKGGGPQHF. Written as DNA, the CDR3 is TGTGCCAGCAGCTTGGGAAAGGGGGGAGGGCCCCAGCATTTT. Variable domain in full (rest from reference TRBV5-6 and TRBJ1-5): DAGVTQSPTHLIKTRGQQVTLRCSPKSGHDTVSWYQQALGQGPQFIFQYYEEEERQRGNFPDRFSGHQFPNYSSELNVNALLLGDSALYLCASSLGKGGGPQHFGDGTRLSIL.

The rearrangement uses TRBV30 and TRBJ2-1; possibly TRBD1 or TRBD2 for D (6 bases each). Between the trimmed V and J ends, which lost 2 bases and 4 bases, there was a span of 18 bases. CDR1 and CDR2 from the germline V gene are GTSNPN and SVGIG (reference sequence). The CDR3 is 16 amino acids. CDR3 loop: CAWSPPGRGLYNEQFF. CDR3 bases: TGTGCCTGGAGTCCCCCGGGCAGGGGACTTTACAATGAGCAGTTCTTC.

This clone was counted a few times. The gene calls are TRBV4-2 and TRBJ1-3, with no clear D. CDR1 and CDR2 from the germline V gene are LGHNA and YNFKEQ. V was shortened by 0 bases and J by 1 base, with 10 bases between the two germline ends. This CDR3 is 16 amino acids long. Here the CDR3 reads CASSQDVGFSGNTIYF. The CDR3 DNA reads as TGTGCCAGCAGCCAAGACGTTGGGTTTTCTGGAAACACCATATATTTT.

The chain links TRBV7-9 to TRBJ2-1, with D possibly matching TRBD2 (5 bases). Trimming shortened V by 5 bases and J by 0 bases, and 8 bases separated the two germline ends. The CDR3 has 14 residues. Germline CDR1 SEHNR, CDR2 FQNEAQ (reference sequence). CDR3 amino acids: CASSLSVSYNEQFF. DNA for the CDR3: TGTGCCAGCAGCCTTAGCGTCTCCTACAATGAGCAGTTCTTC.

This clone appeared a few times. This CDR3 reads CASSPGGRETQYF. DNA for the CDR3: TGTGCCAGCAGTCCCGGCGGGCGAGAGACCCAGTACTTC. The chain recombines TRBV12-3 or TRBV12-4 with TRBJ2-5; D possibly corresponds to TRBD2 (5 bases). The CDR3 runs 13 residues. V was trimmed by 5 bases and J by 4 bases, leaving 11 bases between them.

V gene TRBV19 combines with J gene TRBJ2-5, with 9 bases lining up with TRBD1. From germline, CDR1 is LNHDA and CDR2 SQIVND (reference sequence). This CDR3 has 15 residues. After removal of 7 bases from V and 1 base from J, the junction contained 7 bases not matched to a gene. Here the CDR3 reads CASNGQGTTQETQYF. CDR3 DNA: TGTGCCAGTAACGGACAGGGGACCACCCAAGAGACCCAGTACTTC.

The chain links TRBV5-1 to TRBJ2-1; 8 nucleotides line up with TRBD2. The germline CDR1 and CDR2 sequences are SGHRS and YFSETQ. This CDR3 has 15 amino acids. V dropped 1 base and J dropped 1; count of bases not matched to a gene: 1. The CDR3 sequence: CASSLLAGSYNEQFF. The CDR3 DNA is TGCGCCAGCAGCTTGCTAGCGGGTTCCTACAATGAGCAGTTCTTC.